This TCR beta chain derives from a study of shared clonotypes between healthy human individuals (dated by TCRdb to 2019 to 2021). Regarding the complete study: The cohort comprised two women and three men aged 18 to 49 years. Leukapheresis yielded between about 0.9 and 9.5 billion PBMCs per donor. To increase sequencing depth and limit assay-specific biases, TCR repertoire library preparation and sequencing were carried out by different laboratories using diverse techniques. Per donor, three plates each were used for CD4 naive and CD4 memory, two for CD8 naive, and one for CD8 memory. To estimate repertoire size and how much clonotypes are shared between individuals, the study performed deep sequencing of blood TCR repertoires from roughly five healthy adults. Results the study describes overall, beyond this receptor: The small number of donors limited the genetic and exposure-history diversity represented. Based on pairwise subsampling, the degree of clonotype sharing among donors was expected to be affected by sequencing depth. Sampling was limited to blood, and TCR repertoires in tissue likely differ from TCR repertoires in blood. Naive subsets generally had larger estimated clonotype richness than memory subsets did. Even with the large sequencing depth, rarefaction of the sorted-subset datasets indicated that sequencing was incomplete. Compared with non-shared clonotypes, the clonotypes found in all four sorted-subset donors had higher generation probabilities. When a few donors were compared, the shared fraction of clonotypes was around 5% for naive CD4, approximately 3.5% for naive CD8, more than 2% for memory CD4, and roughly 0.43% for memory CD8.

Comment on this clone: The specificity of this receptor is unknown. The junction departs from germline at one end; a sequencing error may be responsible.

The CDR1 and CDR2 encoded by the germline V gene are SGHRS and YFSETQ. CDR3 length: 14 amino acids, cysteine to phenylalanine. The entry retains the CDR3 DNA only, 42 bases that are in frame from base 1. TCR CDR3 regions were amplified from genomic DNA by multiplex PCR using the deep immunoSEQ assay. Extracted genomic DNA from each cell subset was spread evenly across all wells of several immunoSEQ 96-well plates, with each plate serving as a replicate. For sorted subsets, roughly 200 ng of genomic DNA, equivalent to around 29,000 T cell genomes, went into each replicate PCR. Purified libraries were quantified with a Qubit 3.0 fluorometer, sized on a Bioanalyzer 2100, and re-quantified with the KAPA Library Quantification kit. Every immunoSEQ 96-well plate was sequenced on a dedicated single-read 150-cycle Illumina NextSeq 550 flow cell. From the authors' description of their analysis: The immunoSEQ output contained only junctional sequences without quality scores, so filtering could not match that applied to full-length reads. To assign V/J genes and CDR3, sequences were annotated using PyIR, a Python wrapper for IgBLAST v1.9, with IMGT germline references. Reads with weak V/J assignments (E-value above 1e-6), missing CDR3, stop codons, out-of-frame junctions, or ambiguous translated residues were removed. V3J clonotypes were defined by identical inferred V gene, J gene, and CDR3 amino acid sequence. To compute the percentage overlap between repertoires, the number of shared unique clonotypes was divided by the size of the smaller repertoire. RTK rarefaction, the Chao1 estimator, and Recon v2.1 estimates of unobserved clonotypes were used to assess repertoire richness. OLGA was used to compute generation probabilities for all TCRbeta clonotypes that the gDNA method yielded from a handful of donors. In its TCRdb copy, this immuneACCESS table keeps in-frame sequences only and misses some clones. Where compared with another copy, unresolved V genes explain less than half of these, and the others have no known cause. V and J calls and clone size are those listed in that table; D and trimming were worked out from the DNA. The sample table lists roughly 2 million clones, approximately 95% of them with a count of one. Roughly 0.13% of the sample is held by the ten biggest clonotypes.

The donors were healthy, HIV-negative adults with no recently reported acute infections or vaccinations. Every donor was a Caucasian adult living in Nashville, Tennessee, USA. Magnetic negative selection was used to enrich CD4+ T cells, after which naive cells were positively selected on CD45RA and the negative fraction became the memory subset. After blood collection by leukapheresis, PBMCs were isolated using Ficoll-Histopaque density gradient centrifugation and then cryopreserved in the vapor phase of liquid nitrogen. Analytical flow cytometry was used to check the purity and quantity of each magnetically sorted T cell population. Genomic DNA was isolated from every sorted fraction and measured by UV absorbance on a Nanodrop 2000c.

The source of this sequence is a man younger than 35 in good health. Recombination joined TRBV5-1 with TRBJ2-2, and TRBD2 may be the D gene, going by 5 matching bases. Sequenced: naive CD4+ T cells sorted from blood. The cell subset or site label, read with the paper, signifies: CD45RA+ positively selected. The DNA sequence follows: TGCGCCAGCAGCTTAGGGCAGAACACCGGGGAGCCGTTTTTT. Its translation reads: CASSLGQNTGEPFF.